The source of this T cell receptor (beta chain) is a study of blood T cell repertoires in COVID-19. This table comes from immunoSEQ multiplex PCR, and its TCRdb copy is limited to in-frame clones, with some not included. The sample includes roughly 68,000 clones, about 81% seen only once; the top ten take 9.2%. Germline V lookup: CDR1 LNHDA, CDR2 SQIVND (reference sequence). This CDR3 region has 12 residues. Between the trimmed V and J ends, which lost 10 bases and 4 bases, there was a span of 11 bases. Sequencing was performed on peripheral blood. This chain joins TRBV19 and TRBJ2-1; no definite D call. The receptor's source is a human donor in a cohort sampled during active COVID-19. CDR3 amino acids: CATYSAYNEQFF. The CDR3 DNA reads TGTGCCACCTACTCAGCGTACAATGAGCAGTTCTTC.